Below, 32 T cell receptor beta chains from the same sample are listed, as sequenced in a study of blood T cells in healthy people across ages. Primed by a sample-barcoded 5' primer and a J-beta primer mix, a second PCR proceeded for roughly 7 to 11 cycles. MiXCR, run by TCRdb on the 5' RACE reads, gives a single entry per CDR3 protein. The sample has some 710,000 distinct CDR3 sequences, around half seen once. The sample taken for sequencing was blood. These receptors all stem from an elderly man in good health.

This clonotype has just a few counts. This chain links TRBV6-2 or TRBV6-3 with TRBJ2-7; D is unresolved. Trimming took off 1 base at V and 0 bases at J, with 4 bases between the two ends. Germline-derived CDR1 and CDR2 are MNHEY and SVGEGT. The CDR3 loop spans 13 amino acids. The CDR3 bases are TGTGCCAGCAGTTACTATAGCTCCTACGAGCAGTACTTC. Amino acids: CASSYYSSYEQYF.

Remarks on this clonotype: A read error is possible here, since a much larger clone lies one base away. The chain couples TRBV20-1 to TRBJ2-7; TRBD1 matches at 8 bases. The CDR3 contains 16 residues. Germline CDR1 reads DFQATT; CDR2 reads SNEGSKA (reference sequence). The ends lost 5 bases at V and 7 bases at J; junction bases unmatched: 19. CDR3 nucleotides: TGCAGTGCTCATGAGCGGACCAGGGGGCTCTACAATGAGCAGTACTTC. Translating gives CSAHERTRGLYNEQYF.

This chain links TRBV18 with TRBJ1-1; 7 positions match TRBD1. The CDR3 length is 14 residues. With 6 bases clipped from V and 4 bases from J, the junction kept 8 bases outside the gene matches. Germline-derived CDR1 and CDR2 are KGHSH and LQKENI. The CDR3 protein is CASSPYRGPTEAFF. Written as DNA, the CDR3 is TGTGCCAGCTCTCCCTACAGGGGCCCCACTGAAGCTTTCTTT.

This clonotype was observed a few times. The chain recombines TRBV9 with TRBJ2-7, with D possibly matching TRBD2 (6 bases). The CDR3 extends over 14 amino acids. The germline V and J ends were trimmed by 1 base and 2 bases, with 10 bases remaining between them. The germline gives CDR1 SGDLS, CDR2 YYNGEE. DNA for the CDR3: TGTGCCAGCAGCGTAAGTACTAGCACCTACGAGCAGTACTTC. As protein: CASSVSTSTYEQYF.

This clonotype was counted only a few times. CDR3 residues: CASSLVGFRGHSYNSPLHF. CDR3 nucleotides: TGTGCCAGCAGCTTAGTAGGGTTCAGGGGGCACTCCTATAATTCACCCCTCCACTTT. The chain couples TRBV7-2 to TRBJ1-6; 8 positions agree with TRBD1. Losses at the gene ends were 1 base for V and 0 bases for J; bases not matched to a gene: 8. The CDR3 totals 19 residues. CDR1 SGHTA and CDR2 FQGNSA come from the germline V gene.

V gene TRBV5-8 combines with J gene TRBJ2-7, with a possible D match to TRBD2 (5 bases). V was trimmed by 3 bases and J by 2 bases, leaving 9 bases between them. The germline gives CDR1 SGHTS, CDR2 YDEGEE. CDR3 size: 13 residues. In DNA, the CDR3 is TGTGCCAGCAGCTACCCGGGAACCTACGAGCAGTACTTC. It is translated as CASSYPGTYEQYF.

The chain recombines TRBV6-2 or TRBV6-3 with TRBJ1-5; TRBD1 might be the D (5 bases). With 6 bases removed from V and 7 bases from J, the gap between germline ends came to 13 bases. The length of the CDR3 is 13 residues. Germline V gene lookup returns CDR1 MNHEY and CDR2 SVGEGT. This CDR3 reads CASRRRGIQPQHF. The CDR3, as DNA: TGTGCCAGCAGACGTCGGGGGATACAGCCCCAGCATTTT.

This sequence joins TRBV10-3 and TRBJ1-6; D is ambiguous. The V gene lost 10 bases and the J gene lost 5 bases, with 15 bases spanning the gap. The germline V gene encodes CDR1 ENHRY and CDR2 SYGVKD. CDR3 size: 14 residues. The CDR3 loop reads CASTLIGDNSPLHF. CDR3 DNA sequence: TGTGCCAGCACACTGATCGGGGATAATTCACCCCTCCACTTT.

This clonotype showed up just a few times. V and J are TRBV12-3 or TRBV12-4 and TRBJ2-1; D might be TRBD2 (6 bases). Trimming took off 5 bases at V and 9 bases at J, with 17 bases between the two ends. This CDR3 region has 14 residues. The CDR3 loop is CASSRKVAGREQFF. The CDR3, as DNA: TGTGCCAGCAGTCGCAAGGTTGCGGGGCGTGAGCAGTTCTTC.

This clonotype was counted a few times. The V gene is TRBV7-9, the J gene TRBJ2-3; the D is unclear. Looked up from germline, CDR1 is SEHNR and CDR2 is FQNEAQ (reference sequence). This CDR3 spans 13 amino acids. Deletions cut 4 bases from V and 5 bases from J, with 10 bases between. The CDR3 DNA follows: TGTGCCAGCAGCTCCTTTCTGGGAGATACGCAGTATTTT. As protein: CASSSFLGDTQYF.

This clonotype was counted between two and nine times. V and J are TRBV7-9 and TRBJ2-1; 8 bases are a match to TRBD1. Germline V lookup: CDR1 SEHNR, CDR2 FQNEAQ (reference sequence). Losses at the gene ends were 5 bases for V and 4 bases for J; bases not matched to a gene: 7. CDR3 size: 15 residues. CDR3 bases: TGTGCCAGCAGCCAACCGGGACAGGCATACAATGAGCAGTTCTTC. Translation gives CASSQPGQAYNEQFF. Filled out from reference TRBV7-9 and TRBJ2-1, the complete variable domain reads DTGVSQNPRHKITKRGQNVTFRCDPISEHNRLYWYRQTLGQGPEFLTYFQNEAQLEKSRLLSDRFSAERPKGSFSTLEIQRTEQGDSAMYLCASSQPGQAYNEQFFGPGTRLTVL.

This rearrangement joins TRBV3-1 to TRBJ2-3, with D perhaps TRBD1 (6 bases). The CDR3 length is 15 residues. Germline V CDR1 and CDR2: LGHDT, YNNKEL (reference sequence). Between the trimmed V and J ends, which lost 4 bases and 0 bases, there was a span of 11 bases. The CDR3 spells CASSPATGSTDTQYF. CDR3 bases: TGTGCCAGCAGCCCCGCGACAGGAAGCACAGATACGCAGTATTTT.

The rearrangement uses TRBV6-5 and TRBJ2-5, with 9 bases fitting TRBD1. Germline V gene lookup returns CDR1 MNHEY and CDR2 SVGAGI. CDR3 length equals 15 residues. J was trimmed by 5 bases and V by 5 bases; bases with no gene match: 9. In nucleotides, the CDR3 is TGTGCCAGCAGTACTGGACAGGGGACGCTCGAGACCCAGTACTTC. Translated, it gives CASSTGQGTLETQYF.

The chain carries TRBV7-9 and TRBJ1-2; 10 bases line up with TRBD1. Trimming removed 4 bases from V and 6 bases from J; junction bases left unmatched: 11. The CDR3 totals 16 residues. The germline CDR1 and CDR2 sequences are SEHNR and FQNEAQ (reference sequence). The CDR3 DNA follows: TGTGCCAGCAGCTCTTACCGGGACAGGGGCTCTGATGGCTACACCTTC. Its protein product is CASSSYRDRGSDGYTF.

The V and J genes are TRBV7-2 and TRBJ2-1; TRBD2 is a possible D gene (6 bases). Germline V CDR1 and CDR2: SGHTA, FQGNSA. The CDR3 runs 13 residues. The germline V and J ends were trimmed by 5 bases and 10 bases, with 15 bases remaining between them. CDR3 loop: CASSQLTAGEQFF. The CDR3 nucleotides read TGTGCCAGCAGCCAACTAACTGCGGGGGAGCAGTTCTTC.

In this sample, this clonotype turned up once. This chain uses TRBV5-1 with TRBJ2-3; 7 nucleotides align to TRBD2. The CDR3 sequence is 18 residues long. The J segment lost 4 bases and the V segment lost 3 bases, leaving 17 bases of the junction unmatched. CDR1 SGHRS and CDR2 YFSETQ come from the germline V gene. This CDR3 reads CASSWSPSGARGADTQYF. CDR3 bases: TGCGCCAGCAGCTGGAGCCCTAGCGGAGCTAGGGGCGCAGATACGCAGTATTTT.

CDR3 amino acids: CASRGGLAGPGELFF. The CDR3 coding sequence is TGTGCCAGCAGGGGGGGACTAGCGGGACCCGGGGAGCTGTTTTTT. The chain has TRBV7-2 and TRBJ2-2, with 13 nucleotides matching TRBD2. V shed 6 bases and J 6 bases; nucleotides not matched to a gene: 4. Looked up from germline, CDR1 is SGHTA and CDR2 is FQGNSA. The CDR3 covers 15 residues.

The chain uses TRBV9 and TRBJ2-3, with D maybe TRBD1 (5 bases). The CDR3 contains 14 residues. Germline-derived CDR1 and CDR2 are SGDLS and YYNGEE. Trimming stripped 4 bases from V and 3 bases from J, with 12 bases between. CDR3 loop: CASSKGAATDTQYF. CDR3 in DNA: TGTGCCAGCAGCAAAGGGGCGGCGACAGATACGCAGTATTTT.

This clonotype was detected many times. This chain links TRBV28 with TRBJ2-7; 7 bases line up with TRBD1. Germline CDR1 MDHEN, CDR2 SYDVKM. V shed 7 bases and J 5 bases; nucleotides not matched to a gene: 17. The CDR3 has 16 residues. CDR3 sequence (DNA): TGTGCCAGCATCTTAGGGACCCGGGACAGTTCCCACGAGCAGTACTTC. Amino acids: CASILGTRDSSHEQYF.

The sample holds a few counts of this clonotype. V usage is TRBV7-2 and J usage is TRBJ2-3; no definite D call. This CDR3 has 14 amino acids. CDR1 SGHTA and CDR2 FQGNSA come from the germline V gene. The V end lost 10 bases, the J end lost 6 bases, and 20 bases lay between the germline ends. CDR3 amino acids: CATLPTPSGDTQYF. DNA for the CDR3: TGTGCCACTCTACCCACTCCCTCGGGTGATACGCAGTATTTT.

This chain joins TRBV20-1 and TRBJ2-5, with 7 bases identical to TRBD1. The V gene end was trimmed by 5 bases and the J gene end by 5 bases; junction bases not matched to a gene: 14. This CDR3 comprises 15 residues. Germline CDR1 is DFQATT and CDR2 is SNEGSKA (reference sequence). CDR3 nucleotide sequence: TGCAGTGCTGAACAAAGAGGGGGCAGCAGGGAGACCCAGTACTTC. This sequence encodes CSAEQRGGSRETQYF.

The rearrangement links TRBV6-2 or TRBV6-3 to TRBJ2-7; TRBD1 agrees at 8 bases. The end of the DNA is better explained by TRBJ2-5, so the J call may be wrong. Looked up from germline, CDR1 is MNHEY and CDR2 is SVGEGT. This CDR3 has 15 amino acids. The CDR3 reads CASSYRRGRGETQYF. The CDR3 coding sequence is TGTGCCAGCAGTTACCGCAGGGGGCGCGGCGAGACCCAGTACTTC.

In its sample, this clonotype was seen many times. The genes are TRBV2 and TRBJ1-1; possibly TRBD1 for D (6 bases). Germline-derived CDR1 and CDR2 are SNHLY and FYNNEI. The V end was cut by 1 base, the J end by 5 bases, with 14 bases between. The CDR3 totals 15 residues. CDR3 amino acids: CASSEVRDTWTEAFF. CDR3 sequence (DNA): TGTGCCAGCAGTGAAGTTCGGGACACTTGGACTGAAGCTTTCTTT. Filled out from reference TRBV2 and TRBJ1-1, the complete variable domain reads EPEVTQTPSHQVTQMGQEVILRCVPISNHLYFYWYRQILGQKVEFLVSFYNNEISEKSEIFDDQFSVERPDGSNFTLKIRSTKLEDSAMYFCASSEVRDTWTEAFFGQGTRLTVV.

The chain links TRBV5-1 to TRBJ2-3, with TRBD2 matching 8 bases. Trimming took 4 bases from V and 9 from J; bases not matched to a gene: 19. The CDR3 covers 17 residues. From germline, CDR1 is SGHRS and CDR2 YFSETQ. CDR3 in amino acids: CASSPSSNGAGVRTQYF. The CDR3 nucleotides are TGCGCCAGCAGCCCCTCCTCCAACGGAGCGGGAGTAAGGACGCAGTATTTT.

Remarks on this clonotype: A much bigger clone sits one base away, suggesting this may be a read error. The chain links TRBV29-1 to TRBJ2-1, with 7 bases that match TRBD1. The CDR3 has 13 residues. CDR1 SQVTM and CDR2 ANQGSEA come from the germline V gene. The CDR3 sequence is CSAPGQTYNVQFF. Written as DNA, the CDR3 is TGCAGCGCCCCGGGACAGACATACAATGTGCAGTTCTTC.

This clonotype was observed many times. V usage is TRBV4-1 and J usage is TRBJ2-5; a possible D gene is TRBD1 (5 bases). This CDR3 comprises 16 residues. Germline-derived CDR1 and CDR2 are MGHRA and YSYEKL. The V end lost 3 bases, the J end lost 5 bases, and 19 bases lay between the germline ends. The chain's CDR3 is CASSHMDTKGGETQYF. CDR3 nucleotide sequence: TGCGCCAGCAGCCATATGGACACGAAGGGCGGCGAGACCCAGTACTTC.

This clonotype occurred many times. This chain links TRBV29-1 with TRBJ2-4; 10 bases are a match to TRBD2. V shed 1 base and J 1 base; nucleotides not matched to a gene: 7. CDR3 length equals 17 residues. CDR1 and CDR2 (germline): SQVTM, ANQGSEA. The CDR3 here is CSVEGLLAGVAKNIQYF. The CDR3 DNA follows: TGCAGCGTTGAAGGGTTGCTAGCGGGAGTTGCCAAAAACATTCAGTACTTC. The whole variable domain, filled in from reference TRBV29-1 and TRBJ2-4, reads SAVISQKPSRDICQRGTSLTIQCQVDSQVTMMFWYRQQPGQSLTLIATANQGSEATYESGFVIDKFPISRPNLTFSTLTVSNMSPEDSSIYLCSVEGLLAGVAKNIQYFGAGTRLSVL.

The rearrangement links TRBV20-1 to TRBJ1-5, with D possibly matching TRBD1 (6 bases). Germline V gene lookup returns CDR1 DFQATT and CDR2 SNEGSKA (reference sequence). Trimming shortened V by 6 bases and J by 4 bases, and 19 bases separated the two germline ends. This CDR3 has 15 amino acids. DNA for the CDR3: TGCAGTGCGCGGATACAGGGATGGGAAAATCAGCCCCAGCATTTT. It translates to CSARIQGWENQPQHF.

The gene calls are TRBV28 and TRBJ2-5; D might be TRBD1 or TRBD2, each matching 5 bases. V was clipped by 4 bases and J by 7 bases, with 13 bases between them. This CDR3 has 13 residues. Germline V CDR1 and CDR2: MDHEN, SYDVKM. CDR3 amino acids: CASSYGGLGTQYF. The CDR3 nucleotides read TGTGCCAGCAGTTATGGGGGTTTGGGGACCCAGTACTTC. Drawing the rest from reference TRBV28 and TRBJ2-5, the complete variable domain is DVKVTQSSRYLVKRTGEKVFLECVQDMDHENMFWYRQDPGLGLRLIYFSYDVKMKEKGDIPEGYSVSREKKERFSLILESASTNQTSMYLCASSYGGLGTQYFGPGTRLLVL.

J is TRBJ2-7 and V is TRBV15; D call uncertain. Germline CDR1 LNHNV, CDR2 YYDKDF (reference sequence). V was clipped by 0 bases and J by 0 bases, with 12 bases between them. The CDR3 has 16 residues. The CDR3, as DNA: TGTGCCACCAGCAGAGATCTGCGGCAAAGCTCCTACGAGCAGTACTTC. Its translation: CATSRDLRQSSYEQYF.

The J gene is TRBJ2-7, the V gene TRBV20-1; 8 bases map to TRBD2. Germline assignment: CDR1 DFQATT and CDR2 SNEGSKA (reference sequence). The CDR3 spans 17 residues. V lost 5 bases to trimming and J lost 5 bases; unmatched junction nucleotides: 20. The CDR3 loop is CSASPPSTSGSFHEQYF. CDR3 DNA sequence: TGCAGTGCTTCCCCCCCCTCTACTAGCGGCAGTTTCCACGAGCAGTACTTC.

This clonotype was seen more than once but under ten times. The chain carries TRBV20-1 and TRBJ2-4; 8 nucleotides agree with TRBD2. Germline-derived CDR1 and CDR2 are DFQATT and SNEGSKA (reference sequence). The CDR3 loop spans 16 amino acids. Trimming cost V 4 bases and J 3 bases; bases outside gene matches: 11. CDR3 DNA sequence: TGCAGTGCTATTTCCCAGCGGGAGTGGGGCAAAAACATTCAGTACTTC. This gives the protein CSAISQREWGKNIQYF.